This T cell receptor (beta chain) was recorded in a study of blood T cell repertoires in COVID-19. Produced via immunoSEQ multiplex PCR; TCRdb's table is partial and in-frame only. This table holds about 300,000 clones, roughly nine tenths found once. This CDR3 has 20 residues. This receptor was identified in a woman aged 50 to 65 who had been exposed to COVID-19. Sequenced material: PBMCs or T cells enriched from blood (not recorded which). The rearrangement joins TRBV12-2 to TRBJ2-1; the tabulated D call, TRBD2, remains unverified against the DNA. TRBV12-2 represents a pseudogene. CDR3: CASRLKSFGLAGGWYNEQFF. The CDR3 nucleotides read TGTGCAAGTCGCTTAAAAAGCTTTGGACTAGCGGGGGGATGGTACAATGAGCAGTTCTTC.